This T cell receptor beta chain originates from a study of tumor-infiltrating lymphocytes in primary liver carcinoma. Study-level information: Tissue type made little difference to sample yields of roughly 3.5 to 7.5 million productive TCRbeta reads.

cDNA specific to TCR beta was made from 450 to 650 ng of total RNA, with a constant-region primer employed for priming. Amplification in three nested multiplex PCR rounds with slightly modified ARM-PCR gave rise to TCR beta libraries. It was with TRBV1-TRBV30 forward primers and a C-beta reverse primer that the first two PCR rounds were run, at approximately 10 cycles each. TCRdb fed the multiplex PCR reads into MiXCR, producing one record per CDR3 protein. The data hold 85,000 to 100,000 distinct CDR3 sequences, with around 68% observed a single time. CDR3 size: 16 residues. Trimming shortened V by 2 bases and J by 3 bases, and 14 bases separated the two germline ends. Co-extraction of both nucleic acids (RNA and DNA) used about 18-31 mg of unsorted bulk tissue.

Sequencing input: tumor-adjacent normal liver tissue. The chain carries TRBV23-1 and TRBJ2-1; D is possibly TRBD1 (6 bases). TRBV23-1 is assigned to the ORF class and has an uncertain function. This clonotype was obtained from a man aged 35 to 55 with primary liver carcinoma and hepatitis B virus infection. The CDR3 DNA reads TGCGCCAGCAGTCAAGACAGGCGTAAAGGCTACAATGAGCAGTTCTTC. Protein product: CASSQDRRKGYNEQFF.